A selection of T cell receptor beta chains follows, all from one sample in a study of beta chain features in type 1 diabetes. Repertoires were generated with immunoSEQ multiplex PCR, while TCRdb's copy carries only in-frame clones and drops some. The profile covers around 500,000 clones, with 30% appearing a single time and around 0.065% taken by the ten largest. The specimen was naive CD4+ T cells from blood. The receptors shown here come from a man aged 18 to 29 in good health. The CDR3 runs from the conserved cysteine through the conserved F or W.

j_gene,len,v_gene,CDR3aa
TRBJ1-2,13,TRBV7-9,CASSPDGFRGYTF
TRBJ2-7,15,TRBV30,CAWSPDRGASYEQYF
TRBJ2-7,12,TRBV29-1,CSVGPSGYEQYF
TRBJ2-6,15,TRBV30,CAWSVSWAGANVLTF
TRBJ1-4,14,TRBV15,CATRTPGRSEKLFF
TRBJ2-7,13,TRBV30,CAWSQGIIHEQYF
TRBJ2-1,11,TRBV12-5,CASGFKDEQFF
TRBJ2-5,13,TRBV2,CASSVVGEETQYF
TRBJ2-5,14,TRBV5-1,CASSPPGIQETQYF
TRBJ2-7,11,TRBV7-6,CASSGSITQYF
TRBJ2-7,14,TRBV27,CASSLSGRAHEQYF
TRBJ2-3,15,TRBV9,CASSVGGGPGDTQYF
TRBJ2-3,15,TRBV7-2,CASSLGQGIMDTQYF
TRBJ2-1,14,TRBV5-1,CASSSTGTRDEQFF
TRBJ2-1,14,TRBV28,CASCGRAGYNEQFF
TRBJ2-1,16,TRBV29-1,CSAQTQDRGPTNEQFF
TRBJ2-3,14,TRBV7-9,CASSPRTITDTQYF
TRBJ2-3,19,TRBV7-2,CASSYPSGTSGISTDTQYF
TRBJ1-2,13,TRBV4-2,CASSQASGGGYTF
TRBJ2-3,14,TRBV30,CAWSVRSRLDTQYF
TRBJ1-1,13,TRBV6-1,CASTRHGQLEAFF
TRBJ2-5,15,TRBV30,CAWRPWDWAGETQYF
TRBJ2-1,16,TRBV28,CASSHLAGVSYNEQFF
TRBJ2-7,11,TRBV20-1,CSARASYEQYF
TRBJ1-2,10,TRBV20-1,CSARVDQGTF
TRBJ1-1,14,TRBV7-2,CASRLGGSTTEAFF
TRBJ1-5,15,TRBV7-2,CASSLAASGNQPQHF
TRBJ2-4,13,TRBV29-1,CSVMGQAAHIQYF
TRBJ2-1,14,TRBV7-3,CASSLTQGFNEQFF
TRBJ1-2,13,TRBV29-1,CSVASGGLAGYTF
TRBJ2-1,13,TRBV5-1,CASSILRGYEQFF
TRBJ1-2,14,TRBV10-3,CAISGTGELDGYTF
TRBJ1-3,11,TRBV4-2,CAAGPGNTIYF
TRBJ1-1,13,TRBV30,CAWSVTGYTEAFF
TRBJ2-2,14,TRBV15,CATSRPTNTGELFF
TRBJ2-6,15,TRBV7-9,CASSTAGTGANVLTF
TRBJ2-6,17,TRBV25-1,CASSAGTGISGANVLTF
TRBJ1-4,15,TRBV30,CAWSVTRRGNEKLFF
TRBJ2-3,10,TRBV29-1,CSVDTDTQYF
TRBJ1-2,16,TRBV30,CAWSVRFQGTNYGYTF
TRBJ2-3,14,TRBV6-1,CASSETDREDTQYF
TRBJ2-3,14,TRBV25-1,CASSDGSRTDTQYF
TRBJ1-5,15,TRBV30,CAWSIHRGSNQPQHF
TRBJ1-4,14,TRBV29-1,CSVEVAGLNEKLFF
TRBJ2-5,13,TRBV7-2,CASSGTNQETQYF
TRBJ2-7,14,TRBV7-9,CASSRRGGPDEQYF
TRBJ2-7,15,TRBV7-2,CASSLSVTRGYEQYF
TRBJ2-2,15,TRBV23-1,CASSQGGGVTGELFF
TRBJ2-5,16,TRBV5-4,CASSLASSGPQETQYF
TRBJ1-2,14,TRBV5-4,CASSLQGHDYGYTF
TRBJ2-4,13,TRBV14,CASSQEGSDIQYF
TRBJ2-1,11,TRBV14,CASSPGVEQFF
TRBJ2-1,14,TRBV4-2,CASSHGGTGDEQFF
TRBJ1-5,12,TRBV29-1,CSVEDRGQPQHF
TRBJ2-7,14,TRBV29-1,CSVGSGRTTYEQYF
TRBJ2-5,14,TRBV14,CASSWGGFAETQYF
TRBJ2-7,14,TRBV10-3,CAIRSGGAGYEQYF
TRBJ2-7,10,TRBV9,CASSVNEQYF
TRBJ2-7,14,TRBV27,CASSLATGWREQYF
TRBJ2-5,13,TRBV6-6,CASSPPGGETQYF